The rows below give T cell receptor beta chains drawn from one sample of a study of blood T cells in healthy people across ages. TCRdb re-derived calls from the 5' RACE reads in MiXCR, one entry per CDR3 protein. The sample shows hundreds of thousands of distinct CDR3 sequences, about 30% of them seen only once. What was sequenced was blood. Receptors were obtained from a woman aged 80 or over in good health. CDR3s include the opening cysteine and the closing phenylalanine or tryptophan. D genes are given only for firm matches. Clone size is stated in some rows and not others, as once, few, many or a class when expanded.

NA	TRBV12-2	TRBJ2-1	NA	CASHKGEQFF	TGTGCAAGTCATAAGGGAGAGCAGTTCTTC
NA	TRBV5-1	TRBJ1-1	NA	CASSPQPSSTEAFF	TGCGCCAGCAGCCCACAGCCTTCTAGCACTGAAGCTTTCTTT
many	TRBV5-6	TRBJ2-7	TRBD1	CASSPTGSAYEQYF	TGTGCCAGCAGCCCGACAGGGTCAGCCTACGAGCAGTACTTC
many	TRBV21-1	TRBJ2-5	NA	CASSKRPVDRVPPRETQYF	TGTGCCAGCAGCAAACGCCCCGTGGACAGGGTCCCCCCTAGGGAGACCCAGTACTTC
NA	TRBV20-1	TRBJ2-3	NA	CSAPPREMSADTQYF	TGCAGTGCCCCCCCCCGGGAGATGTCGGCAGATACGCAGTATTTT
once	TRBV29-1	TRBJ2-1	TRBD1	CSAVDREQFF	TGCAGCGCCGTAGACAGGGAACAGTTCTTC
few	TRBV5-1	TRBJ2-5	TRBD2	CASSQTSGGEGYF	TGCGCCAGCAGCCAGACTAGCGGGGGAGAGGGGTACTTC
few	TRBV27	TRBJ1-1	NA	CASKRFGGTTNTEAFF	TGTGCCAGCAAAAGGTTCGGGGGCACAACGAACACTGAAGCTTTCTTT
few	TRBV30	TRBJ1-5	NA	CAWSVRPPRNQPQHF	TGTGCCTGGAGTGTAAGGCCGCCCCGGAATCAGCCCCAGCATTTT
many	TRBV19	TRBJ2-3	NA	CASAGQHTDTQYF	TGTGCCAGTGCGGGACAGCACACAGATACGCAGTATTTT
many	TRBV29-1	TRBJ1-4	NA	CSVCVDTHEKLFF	TGCAGCGTTTGTGTAGACACCCATGAAAAACTGTTTTTT
many	TRBV5-1	TRBJ1-2	NA	CASSAGTTVPYGYTF	TGCGCCAGCAGCGCCGGGACAACCGTACCCTATGGCTACACCTTC
NA	TRBV20-1	TRBJ1-1	NA	CNANGREAFF	TGCAATGCTAACGGCAGGGAAGCTTTCTTT
NA	TRBV3-1	TRBJ1-2	NA	CASSQEPWGFPGGYTF	TGTGCCAGTAGCCAAGAGCCCTGGGGCTTTCCGGGCGGCTACACCTTC
NA	TRBV10-3	TRBJ2-7	NA	CAISKQYEQYF	TGTGCCATCAGCAAACAGTACGAGCAGTACTTC
once	TRBV24-1	TRBJ2-1	NA	CATSDFRQGGRNEQFF	TGTGCCACCAGTGATTTCAGGCAGGGGGGAAGAAATGAGCAGTTCTTC
NA	TRBV7-2	TRBJ1-1	TRBD1	CASSLDRGRAEAFF	TGTGCCAGCAGCTTGGACAGGGGGCGGGCTGAAGCTTTCTTT
many	TRBV12-3/TRBV12-4	TRBJ2-1	NA	CASSSKTKNNEQFF	TGTGCCAGCAGTTCCAAGACAAAGAACAATGAGCAGTTCTTC
NA	TRBV7-9	TRBJ2-1	TRBD2	CASSRAGVYNEQFF	TGTGCCAGCAGCCGGGCGGGAGTATACAATGAGCAGTTCTTC
many	TRBV4-2	TRBJ2-3	NA	CASSQSAATDTQYF	TGTGCCAGCAGCCAGTCTGCGGCCACAGATACGCAGTATTTT
few	TRBV14	TRBJ2-1	NA	CASSQVLGARYNEQFF	TGTGCCAGCAGCCAGGTCCTGGGGGCCCGTTACAATGAGCAGTTCTTC
NA	TRBV6-1	TRBJ1-2	NA	CASSLAESYGGYTF	TGTGCCAGCAGCTTGGCCGAATCTTATGGCGGCTACACCTTC
many	TRBV20-1	TRBJ1-4	TRBD1	CSAFTGVQEKLFF	TGCAGTGCTTTTACAGGGGTTCAAGAAAAACTGTTTTTT
NA	TRBV5-6	TRBJ2-1	NA	CASRSAGSGSYNEQFF	TGTGCCAGCAGATCGGCTGGGAGTGGGTCCTACAATGAGCAGTTCTTC
NA	TRBV5-1	TRBJ1-4	TRBD1	CASSPGQGGLFF	TGCGCCAGCAGTCCCGGACAGGGCGGACTGTTTTTT
few	TRBV19	TRBJ2-5	TRBD1	CASSAGTGFRETQYF	TGTGCCAGTAGTGCCGGGACAGGGTTTAGAGAGACCCAGTACTTC
NA	TRBV5-1	TRBJ2-1	TRBD2	CASRTGTSIYNEQFF	TGCGCCAGCAGAACCGGGACTAGCATTTACAATGAGCAGTTCTTC
many	TRBV9	TRBJ2-1	TRBD1	CASSPGQGASYNEQFF	TGTGCCAGCAGCCCAGGACAGGGGGCGTCCTACAATGAGCAGTTCTTC
many	TRBV7-9	TRBJ1-2	NA	CASSLDQGYTF	TGTGCCAGCAGCTTAGATCAGGGCTACACCTTC
NA	TRBV3-1	TRBJ2-1	NA	CASSQTGTNNEQFF	TGTGCCAGCAGCCAAACCGGGACAAACAATGAGCAGTTCTTC
many	TRBV27	TRBJ2-1	NA	CASRKTTGREQFF	TGTGCCAGCAGAAAGACTACAGGGCGTGAGCAGTTCTTC
NA	TRBV5-1	TRBJ1-2	NA	CASSLDIYYGYTF	TGCGCCAGCAGCCTCGACATTTACTATGGCTACACCTTC
many	TRBV20-1	TRBJ1-2	NA	CSARGRGSNYGYTF	TGCAGTGCTAGAGGCAGGGGCTCTAACTATGGCTACACCTTC
few	TRBV5-8	TRBJ1-1	NA	CASSISGRSNTEAFF	TGTGCCAGTAGCATATCGGGACGGTCGAACACTGAAGCTTTCTTT
many	TRBV6-6	TRBJ1-5	NA	CASELTGGSNQPQHF	TGTGCCAGCGAACTAACGGGGGGTAGCAATCAGCCCCAGCATTTT
many	TRBV7-2	TRBJ1-2	NA	CASSSWGGDGYTF	TGTGCCAGCAGCTCATGGGGAGGTGATGGCTACACCTTC
many	TRBV20-1	TRBJ2-7	NA	CSARALTYEQYF	TGCAGTGCTCGGGCACTCACCTACGAGCAGTACTTC
few	TRBV28	TRBJ1-5	NA	CASFSLGQRINQPQHF	TGTGCCAGCTTTAGTTTGGGACAAAGGATAAATCAGCCCCAGCATTTT
NA	TRBV10-2	TRBJ2-3	TRBD2	CASHGLAGDADTQYF	TGCGCCAGCCACGGACTAGCGGGAGATGCGGATACGCAGTATTTT
NA	TRBV20-1	TRBJ2-1	NA	CSARMGSSLNEQFF	TGCAGTGCTAGAATGGGTAGCTCTCTAAATGAGCAGTTCTTC
once	TRBV5-1	TRBJ2-2	NA	CASSLSGSRGELFF	TGCGCCAGCAGCTTGTCCGGTAGTCGGGGGGAGCTGTTTTTT
few	TRBV5-1	TRBJ1-1	TRBD1	CASSLPDRGRNTEAFF	TGCGCCAGCAGCTTACCCGACAGGGGAAGAAACACTGAAGCTTTCTTT
many	TRBV5-1	TRBJ2-1	NA	CASSLARGADRNEQFF	TGCGCCAGCAGCTTGGCGAGGGGGGCTGATCGGAATGAGCAGTTCTTC
NA	TRBV6-1	TRBJ1-1	NA	CASGNTEAFF	TGTGCGTCCGGAAACACTGAAGCTTTCTTT
many	TRBV12-3/TRBV12-4	TRBJ1-2	NA	CASRITGTRGYTF	TGTGCCAGCAGAATAACAGGGACCCGGGGCTACACCTTC
many	TRBV20-1	TRBJ1-6	TRBD1	CSATLGQGNSPLHF	TGCAGTGCCACCCTCGGACAGGGGAATTCACCCCTCCACTTT
NA	TRBV4-1	TRBJ1-1	TRBD1	CASSQGWGTDTEAFF	TGCGCCAGCAGCCAAGGGTGGGGGACAGACACTGAAGCTTTCTTT
few	TRBV2	TRBJ2-3	NA	CASNQLGGRTDTQYF	TGTGCCAGCAACCAATTGGGGGGCCGGACAGATACGCAGTATTTT
NA	TRBV6-6	TRBJ2-7	NA	CASNYEAGRSYNEQYF	TGTGCCAGCAATTACGAGGCCGGGAGATCCTACAATGAGCAGTACTTC
many	TRBV7-9	TRBJ2-7	TRBD1	CASSSTRTGYYEQYF	TGTGCCAGCAGCTCAACCCGGACAGGGTACTACGAGCAGTACTTC
many	TRBV5-1	TRBJ2-3	TRBD1	CASSPLDGQGGDTQYF	TGCGCCAGCAGCCCACTAGACGGACAGGGGGGAGATACGCAGTATTTT
many	TRBV6-1	TRBJ1-2	NA	CASSEQGDGYTF	TGTGCCAGCAGTGAACAGGGCGATGGCTACACCTTC
many	TRBV9	TRBJ2-6	NA	CASSALDTRANVLTF	TGTGCCAGCAGCGCCCTCGACACGAGGGCCAACGTCCTGACTTTC
many	TRBV5-6	TRBJ2-7	NA	CASSFTGPYEQYF	TGTGCCAGCAGCTTTACAGGCCCCTACGAGCAGTACTTC
NA	TRBV6-2/TRBV6-3	TRBJ1-2	NA	CASTPLGRGGYTF	TGTGCCAGCACCCCTTTAGGCCGAGGGGGCTACACCTTC
NA	TRBV7-2	TRBJ1-5	TRBD1	CVSSLKQGSNQPQHF	TGTGTCAGCAGCTTAAAACAGGGGAGTAATCAGCCCCAGCATTTT
NA	TRBV12-3/TRBV12-4	TRBJ2-3	NA	CASRKRGRSDVQYF	TGTGCCAGCAGAAAGAGAGGGAGGTCAGATGTGCAGTATTTT
few	TRBV7-9	TRBJ2-5	NA	CASSFSTGLGGETQYF	TGTGCCAGCAGCTTTTCCACAGGGTTGGGCGGAGAGACCCAGTACTTC
few	TRBV4-1	TRBJ1-1	NA	CASSHAQWTEAFF	TGCGCCAGCAGCCACGCCCAGTGGACTGAAGCTTTCTTT